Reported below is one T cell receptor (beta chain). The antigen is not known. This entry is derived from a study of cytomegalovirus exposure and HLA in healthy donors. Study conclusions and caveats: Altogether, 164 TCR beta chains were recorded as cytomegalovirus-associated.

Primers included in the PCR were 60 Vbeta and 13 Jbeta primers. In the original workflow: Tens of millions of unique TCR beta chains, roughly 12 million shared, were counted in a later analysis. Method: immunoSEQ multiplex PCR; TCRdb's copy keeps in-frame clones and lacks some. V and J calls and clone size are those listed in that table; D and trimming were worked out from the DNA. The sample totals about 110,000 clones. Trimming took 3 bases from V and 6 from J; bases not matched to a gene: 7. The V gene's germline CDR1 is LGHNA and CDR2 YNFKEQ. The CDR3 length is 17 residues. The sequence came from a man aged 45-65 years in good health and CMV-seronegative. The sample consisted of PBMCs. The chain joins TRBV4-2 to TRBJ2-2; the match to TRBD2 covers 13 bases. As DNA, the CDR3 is TGTGCCAGCAGCCACGAACTAGCGGGAGGGTTCTCCGGGGAGCTGTTTTTT. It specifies CASSHELAGGFSGELFF.